The clone carrying this T cell receptor (beta chain) was recorded a few times. The data stem from a study of blood T cells in healthy people across ages. Together with a sample-barcoded 5' primer, a J-beta primer mix was included in a second PCR lasting about 6 to 11 cycles. TCRdb re-called the 5' RACE reads with MiXCR, one entry per CDR3 protein. This table has fewer than 2 million distinct CDR3 sequences, about two fifths appearing once. CDR1 is DFQATT and CDR2 is SNEGSKA in the germline V gene (reference sequence). CDR3 length equals 14 residues. V was pared by 6 bases and J by 6 bases, with 12 bases of the junction left unmatched.

The sequenced sample consisted of blood. This receptor was taken from a human donor in good health. The chain has TRBV20-1 and TRBJ2-3; TRBD2 aligns across 7 bases. The CDR3 DNA follows: TGCAGTGCGGAACCGGGGGGTCGAGGGGATACGCAGTATTTT. It is translated as CSAEPGGRGDTQYF.